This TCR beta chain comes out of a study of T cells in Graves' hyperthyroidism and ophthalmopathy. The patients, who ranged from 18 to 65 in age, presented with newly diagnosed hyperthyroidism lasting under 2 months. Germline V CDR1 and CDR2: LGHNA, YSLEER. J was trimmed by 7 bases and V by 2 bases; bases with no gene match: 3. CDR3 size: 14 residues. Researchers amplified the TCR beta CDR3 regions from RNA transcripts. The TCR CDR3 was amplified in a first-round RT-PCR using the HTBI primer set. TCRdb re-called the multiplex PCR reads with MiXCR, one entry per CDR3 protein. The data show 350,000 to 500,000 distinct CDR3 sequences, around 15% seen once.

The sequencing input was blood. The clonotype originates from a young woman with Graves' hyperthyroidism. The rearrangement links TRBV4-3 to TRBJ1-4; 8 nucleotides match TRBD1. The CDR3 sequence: CASSQQGAGEKLFF. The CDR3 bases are TGCGCCAGCAGCCAACAGGGGGCTGGTGAAAAACTGTTTTTT.